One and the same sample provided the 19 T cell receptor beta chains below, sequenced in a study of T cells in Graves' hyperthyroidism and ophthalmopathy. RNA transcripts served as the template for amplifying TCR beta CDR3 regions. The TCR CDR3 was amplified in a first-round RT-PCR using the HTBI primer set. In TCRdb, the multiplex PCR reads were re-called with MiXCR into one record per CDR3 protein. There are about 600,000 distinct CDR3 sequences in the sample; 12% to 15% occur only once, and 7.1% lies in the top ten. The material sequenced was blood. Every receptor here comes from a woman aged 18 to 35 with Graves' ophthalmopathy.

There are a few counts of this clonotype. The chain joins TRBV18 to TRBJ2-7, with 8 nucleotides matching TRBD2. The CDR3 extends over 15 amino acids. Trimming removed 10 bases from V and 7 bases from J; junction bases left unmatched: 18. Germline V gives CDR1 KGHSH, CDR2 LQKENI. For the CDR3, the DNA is TGTGCCAACTCGGCTAGCGGGTTTTCACGGGAGGAGCAGTACTTC. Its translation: CANSASGFSREEQYF.

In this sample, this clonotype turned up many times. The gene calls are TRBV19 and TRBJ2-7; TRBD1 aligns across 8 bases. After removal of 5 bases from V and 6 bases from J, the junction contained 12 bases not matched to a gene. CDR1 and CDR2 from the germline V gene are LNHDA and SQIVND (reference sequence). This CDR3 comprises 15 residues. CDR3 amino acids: CASSLFGAGGFEQYF. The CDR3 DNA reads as TGTGCCAGTAGTCTCTTTGGGGCAGGGGGCTTCGAGCAGTACTTC.

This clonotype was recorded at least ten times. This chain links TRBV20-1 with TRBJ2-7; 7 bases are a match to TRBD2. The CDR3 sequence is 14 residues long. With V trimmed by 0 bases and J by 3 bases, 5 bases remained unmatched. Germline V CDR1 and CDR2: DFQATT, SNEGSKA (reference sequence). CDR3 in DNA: TGCAGTGCTAGAGAGGCGGGAGTGGGCTACGAGCAGTACTTC. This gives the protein CSAREAGVGYEQYF.

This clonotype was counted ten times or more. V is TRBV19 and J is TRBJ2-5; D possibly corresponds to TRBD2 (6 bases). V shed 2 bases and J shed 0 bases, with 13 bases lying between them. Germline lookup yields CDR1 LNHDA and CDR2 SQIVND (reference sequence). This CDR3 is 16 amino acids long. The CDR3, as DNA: TGTGCCAGTAGTATAATTGGGGGACTGTACCAAGAGACCCAGTACTTC. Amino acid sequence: CASSIIGGLYQETQYF.

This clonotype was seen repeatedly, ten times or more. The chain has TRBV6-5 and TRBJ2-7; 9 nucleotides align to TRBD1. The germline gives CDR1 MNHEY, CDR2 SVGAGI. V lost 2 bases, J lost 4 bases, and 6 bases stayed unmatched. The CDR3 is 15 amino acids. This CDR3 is CASSYGWDREYEQYF. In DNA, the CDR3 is TGTGCCAGCAGTTACGGGTGGGACAGGGAGTACGAGCAGTACTTC.

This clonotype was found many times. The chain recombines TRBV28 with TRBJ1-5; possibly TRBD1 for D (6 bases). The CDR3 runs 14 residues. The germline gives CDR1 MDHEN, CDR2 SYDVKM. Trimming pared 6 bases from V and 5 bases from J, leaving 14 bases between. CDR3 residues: CASSLVQGHQPQHF. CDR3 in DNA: TGTGCCAGCAGCCTAGTACAGGGTCATCAGCCCCAGCATTTT.

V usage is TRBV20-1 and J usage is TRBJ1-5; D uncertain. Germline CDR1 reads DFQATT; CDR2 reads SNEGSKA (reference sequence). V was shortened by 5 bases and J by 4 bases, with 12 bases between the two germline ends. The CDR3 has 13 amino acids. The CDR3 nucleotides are TGCAGTGCTCCGATGTTCTCGAATCAGCCCCAGCATTTT. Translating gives CSAPMFSNQPQHF.

The CDR3 sequence is CASSSPGQVAGTGELFF. In DNA, the CDR3 is TGTGCCAGCAGTTCCCCTGGACAGGTCGCGGGCACCGGGGAGCTGTTTTTT. This chain connects TRBV6-1 to TRBJ2-2, with 7 bases that match TRBD1. The CDR3 loop spans 17 amino acids. Germline loops: CDR1 MNHNS, CDR2 SASEGT. With 5 bases clipped from V and 4 bases from J, the junction kept 13 bases outside the gene matches.

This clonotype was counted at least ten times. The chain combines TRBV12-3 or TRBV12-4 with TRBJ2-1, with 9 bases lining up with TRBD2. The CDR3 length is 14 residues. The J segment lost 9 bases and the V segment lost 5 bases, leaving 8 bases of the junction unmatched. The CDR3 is CASSPSGRLGEQFF. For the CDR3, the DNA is TGTGCCAGCAGTCCGAGCGGGAGGCTGGGTGAGCAGTTCTTC.

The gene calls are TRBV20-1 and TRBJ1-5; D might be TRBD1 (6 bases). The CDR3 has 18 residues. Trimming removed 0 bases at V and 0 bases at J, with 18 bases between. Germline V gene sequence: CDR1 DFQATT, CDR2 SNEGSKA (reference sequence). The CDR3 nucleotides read TGCAGTGCTAGAGAGCAGGGGTTGGGGGTTTATAGCAATCAGCCCCAGCATTTT. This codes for CSAREQGLGVYSNQPQHF.

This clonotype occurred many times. CDR3 amino acids: CASSLASDRGSAVSYGYTF. CDR3 coding DNA: TGTGCCAGCAGCTTAGCAAGCGATAGGGGGTCGGCAGTATCCTATGGCTACACCTTC. The chain employs TRBV11-2 and TRBJ1-2, with D possibly being TRBD1 (6 bases). V lost 1 base and J lost 4, with 25 bases in between. Germline V gene sequence: CDR1 SGHAT, CDR2 FQNNGV. CDR3 length: 19 residues.

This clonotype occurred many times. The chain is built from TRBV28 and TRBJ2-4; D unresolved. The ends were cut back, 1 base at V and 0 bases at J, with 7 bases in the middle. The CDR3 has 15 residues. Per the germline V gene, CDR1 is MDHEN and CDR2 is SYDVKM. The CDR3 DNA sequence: TGTGCCAGCAGTTTATCGACATTAGCCAAAAACATTCAGTACTTC. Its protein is CASSLSTLAKNIQYF.

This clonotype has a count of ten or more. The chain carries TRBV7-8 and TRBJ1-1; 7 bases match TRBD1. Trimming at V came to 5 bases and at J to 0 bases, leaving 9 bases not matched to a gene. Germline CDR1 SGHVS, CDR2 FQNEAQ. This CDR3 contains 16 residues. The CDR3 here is CASSPRGGTVNTEAFF. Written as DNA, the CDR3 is TGTGCCAGCAGCCCCCGGGGCGGGACAGTGAACACTGAAGCTTTCTTT. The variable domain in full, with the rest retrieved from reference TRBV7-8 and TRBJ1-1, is GAGVSQSPRYKVAKRGQDVALRCDPISGHVSLFWYQQALGQGPEFLTYFQNEAQLDKSGLPSDRFFAERPEGSVSTLKIQRTQQEDSAVYLCASSPRGGTVNTEAFFGQGTRLTVV.

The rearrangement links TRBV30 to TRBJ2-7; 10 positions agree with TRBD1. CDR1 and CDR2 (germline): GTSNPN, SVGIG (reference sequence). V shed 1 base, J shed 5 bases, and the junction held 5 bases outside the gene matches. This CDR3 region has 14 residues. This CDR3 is CAWSAGQGTDEQYF. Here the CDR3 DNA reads TGTGCCTGGAGTGCGGGACAGGGGACGGACGAGCAGTACTTC.

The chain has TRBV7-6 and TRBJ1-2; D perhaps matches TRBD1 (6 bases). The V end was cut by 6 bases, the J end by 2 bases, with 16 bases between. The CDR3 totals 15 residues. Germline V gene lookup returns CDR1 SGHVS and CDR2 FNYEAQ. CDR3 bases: TGTGCCAGCAGTGAAATGGCCACAGGGAACTATGGCTACACCTTC. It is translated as CASSEMATGNYGYTF.

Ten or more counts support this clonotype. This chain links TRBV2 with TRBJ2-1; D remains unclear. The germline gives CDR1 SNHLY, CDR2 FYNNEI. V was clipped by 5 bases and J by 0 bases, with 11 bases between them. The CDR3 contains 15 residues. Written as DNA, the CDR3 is TGTGCCAGCAGTTTTAGAGCTAGCTCCTACAATGAGCAGTTCTTC. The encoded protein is CASSFRASSYNEQFF.

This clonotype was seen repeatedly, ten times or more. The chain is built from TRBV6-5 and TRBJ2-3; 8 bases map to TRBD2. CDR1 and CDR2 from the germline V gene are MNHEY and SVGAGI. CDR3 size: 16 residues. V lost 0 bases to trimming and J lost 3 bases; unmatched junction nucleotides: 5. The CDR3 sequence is CASSYSAGGWTDTQYF. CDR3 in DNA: TGTGCCAGCAGTTACTCGGCGGGAGGATGGACAGATACGCAGTATTTT.

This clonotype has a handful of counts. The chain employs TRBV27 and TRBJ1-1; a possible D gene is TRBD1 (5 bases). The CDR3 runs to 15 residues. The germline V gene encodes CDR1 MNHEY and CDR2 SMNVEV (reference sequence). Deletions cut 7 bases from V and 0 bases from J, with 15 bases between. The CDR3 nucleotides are TGTGCCAGCATCCCCATTTGGGGGGTGAACACTGAAGCTTTCTTT. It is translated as CASIPIWGVNTEAFF.

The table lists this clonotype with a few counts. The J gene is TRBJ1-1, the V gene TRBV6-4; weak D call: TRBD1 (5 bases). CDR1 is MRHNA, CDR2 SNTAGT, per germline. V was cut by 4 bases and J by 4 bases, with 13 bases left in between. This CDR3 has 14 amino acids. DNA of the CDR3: TGTGCCAGCAGTGTAACGGGGGGGATCACTGAAGCTTTCTTT. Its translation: CASSVTGGITEAFF.